The present entry profiles one TCR beta chain with its context. Its antigen is unidentified. Here immunoSEQ multiplex PCR was the method, and the copy in TCRdb shows in-frame clones only, minus some. This table has approximately 190,000 clones, approximately 94% appearing once. The data belong to a study of T cell responses to AZD1222 COVID-19 vaccine. Unmatched junction bases numbered 7, after V lost 3 bases and J lost 3 bases. The CDR3 consists of 15 residues. Germline V CDR1 and CDR2: MDHEN, SYDVKM. Overall study findings and caveats: Spike was spanned by vaccine-associated CD4 TCRs, with dominance at 160-218 and 743-854. Donor demographics were predominantly white British with a female majority; clonal diversity may be underestimated. Sampling that yielded the repertoires occurred only after the peak T cell response. Seropositive AZD1222 recipients at baseline numbered only five to seven.

J is TRBJ2-7 and V is TRBV28, with TRBD1 matching 8 bases. This TCR came from an adult in good health. Sequenced material: peripheral blood, taken on day 0 of AZD1222 vaccination. As DNA, the CDR3 is TGTGCCAGCAGTTTGGCCGGACAGGGATTCTACGAGCAGTACTTC. It codes for CASSLAGQGFYEQYF.